The 6 T cell receptor beta chains presented below share a single source sample, sequenced in a study of blood T cell repertoires in COVID-19. TCRdb's copy holds only in-frame clones and misses some; the assay was immunoSEQ multiplex PCR. The data show around 210,000 clones, around nine tenths seen once. Sequences were obtained from peripheral blood. These receptors all stem from a man in his fifties or sixties with COVID-19, enrolled during active disease.

The chain uses TRBV28 and TRBJ2-7; 8 positions agree with TRBD2. Germline CDR1 MDHEN, CDR2 SYDVKM. The CDR3 has 16 amino acids. Trimming at V came to 2 bases and at J to 2 bases, leaving 8 bases not matched to a gene. The DNA of the CDR3 is TGTGCCAGCAGTTTAACTCTCGGCGGGGGGACCTACGAGCAGTACTTC. Translation gives CASSLTLGGGTYEQYF.

This clone was seen only a few times. The chain carries TRBV27 and TRBJ2-2; 8 nucleotides agree with TRBD2. CDR1 and CDR2 (germline): MNHEY, SMNVEV (reference sequence). The CDR3 contains 17 residues. Trimming at V came to 7 bases and at J to 7 bases, leaving 17 bases not matched to a gene. CDR3 region: CASTPRLAGLGVGELFF. The CDR3 bases are TGTGCCAGCACTCCGCGCCTAGCGGGCTTGGGGGTCGGGGAGCTGTTTTTT.

The chain has TRBV6-5 and TRBJ2-7; D is ambiguous. The germline gives CDR1 MNHEY, CDR2 SVGAGI. Between the trimmed V and J ends, which lost 5 bases and 3 bases, there was a span of 11 bases. This CDR3 is 13 amino acids long. The CDR3 DNA follows: TGTGCCAGCAGTAACCCCCCCTACTACGAGCAGTACTTC. This codes for CASSNPPYYEQYF.

The V gene is TRBV7-2, the J gene TRBJ2-7; 12 bases are shared with TRBD2. Germline CDR1 reads SGHTA; CDR2 reads FQGNSA. Trimming took 1 base from V and 7 from J; bases not matched to a gene: 8. This CDR3 has 16 amino acids. The CDR3 reads CASSLEPTSGSREQYF. The CDR3 region has the DNA TGTGCCAGCAGCTTAGAACCGACTAGCGGGAGTAGGGAGCAGTACTTC. Together with reference TRBV7-2 and TRBJ2-7, the CDR3 gives the full variable domain: GAGVSQSPSNKVTEKGKDVELRCDPISGHTALYWYRQSLGQGLEFLIYFQGNSAPDKSGLPSDRFSAERTGGSVSTLTIQRTQQEDSAVYLCASSLEPTSGSREQYFGPGTRLTVT.

The chain joins TRBV7-9 to TRBJ2-1; the D is unclear. With 1 base removed from V and 4 bases from J, the gap between germline ends came to 11 bases. The CDR3 is 15 amino acids. Germline-derived CDR1 and CDR2 are SEHNR and FQNEAQ (reference sequence). This CDR3 is CASSLGTILYNEQFF. The CDR3 DNA is TGTGCCAGCAGCTTAGGTACTATTCTATACAATGAGCAGTTCTTC.

This sequence joins TRBV27 and TRBJ1-2; 7 bases map to TRBD1. V lost 10 bases and J lost 2; bases outside the gene matches: 10. Germline CDR1 and CDR2: MNHEY and SMNVEV (reference sequence). CDR3 size: 14 residues. For the CDR3, the DNA is TGTGCCACCAGACGGACAGGCAGAAACTATGGCTACACCTTC. Protein product: CATRRTGRNYGYTF.